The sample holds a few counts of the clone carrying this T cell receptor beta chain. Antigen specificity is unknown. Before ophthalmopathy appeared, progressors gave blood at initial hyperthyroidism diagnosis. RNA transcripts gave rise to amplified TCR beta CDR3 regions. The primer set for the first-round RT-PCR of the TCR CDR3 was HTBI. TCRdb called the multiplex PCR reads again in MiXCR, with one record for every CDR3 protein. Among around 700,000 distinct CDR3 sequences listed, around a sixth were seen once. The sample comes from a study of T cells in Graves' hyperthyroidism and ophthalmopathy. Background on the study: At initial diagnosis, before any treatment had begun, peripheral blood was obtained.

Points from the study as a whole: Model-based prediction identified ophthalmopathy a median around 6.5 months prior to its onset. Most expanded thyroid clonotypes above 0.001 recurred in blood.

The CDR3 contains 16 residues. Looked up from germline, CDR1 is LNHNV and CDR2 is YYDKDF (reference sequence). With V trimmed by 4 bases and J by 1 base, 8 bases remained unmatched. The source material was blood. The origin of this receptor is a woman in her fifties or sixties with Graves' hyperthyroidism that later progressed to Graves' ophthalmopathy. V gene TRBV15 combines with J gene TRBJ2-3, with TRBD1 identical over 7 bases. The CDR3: CATSIGQALGTDTQYF. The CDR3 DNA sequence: TGTGCCACCAGCATAGGACAGGCGCTTGGCACAGATACGCAGTATTTT.